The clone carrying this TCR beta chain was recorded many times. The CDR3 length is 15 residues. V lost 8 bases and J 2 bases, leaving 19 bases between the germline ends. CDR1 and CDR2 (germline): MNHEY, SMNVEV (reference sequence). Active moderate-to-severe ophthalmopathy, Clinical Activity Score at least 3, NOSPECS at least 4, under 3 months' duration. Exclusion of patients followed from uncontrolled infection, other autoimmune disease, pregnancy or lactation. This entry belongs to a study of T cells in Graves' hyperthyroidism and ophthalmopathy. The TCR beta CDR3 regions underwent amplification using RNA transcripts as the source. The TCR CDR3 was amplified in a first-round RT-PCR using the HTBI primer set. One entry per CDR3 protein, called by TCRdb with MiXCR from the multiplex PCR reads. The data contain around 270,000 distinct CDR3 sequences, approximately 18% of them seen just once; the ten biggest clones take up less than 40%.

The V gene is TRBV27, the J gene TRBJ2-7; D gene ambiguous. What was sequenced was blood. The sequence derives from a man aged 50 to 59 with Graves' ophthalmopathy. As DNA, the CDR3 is TGTGCCAGCGGCCTTGTGGCTTCAGGTCCCTACGAGCAGTACTTC. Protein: CASGLVASGPYEQYF.